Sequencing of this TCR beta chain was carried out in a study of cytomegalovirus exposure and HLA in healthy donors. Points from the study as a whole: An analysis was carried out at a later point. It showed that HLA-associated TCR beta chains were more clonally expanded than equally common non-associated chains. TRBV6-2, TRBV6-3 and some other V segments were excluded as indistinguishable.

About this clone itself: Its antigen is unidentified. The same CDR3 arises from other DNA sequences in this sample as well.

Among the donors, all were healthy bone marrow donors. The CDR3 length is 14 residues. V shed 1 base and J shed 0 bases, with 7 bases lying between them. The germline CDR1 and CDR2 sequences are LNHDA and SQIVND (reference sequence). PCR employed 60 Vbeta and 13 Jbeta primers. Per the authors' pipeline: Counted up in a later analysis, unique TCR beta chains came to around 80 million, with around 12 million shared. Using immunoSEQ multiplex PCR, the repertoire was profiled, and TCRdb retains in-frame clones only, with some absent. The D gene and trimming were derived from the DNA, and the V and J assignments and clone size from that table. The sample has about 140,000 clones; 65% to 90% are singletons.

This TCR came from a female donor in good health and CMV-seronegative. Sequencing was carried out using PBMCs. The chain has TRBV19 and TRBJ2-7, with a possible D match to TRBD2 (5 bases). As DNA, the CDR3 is TGTGCCAGTAGTATAGGCGGGTCCTCCTACGAGCAGTACTTC. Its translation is CASSIGGSSYEQYF.